A single sample is the source of the 25 T cell receptor beta chains below, sequenced in a study of blood T cells in healthy people across ages. Combining a sample-barcoded 5' primer with a J-beta primer mix, a second PCR ran for about 7 to 11 cycles. One entry per CDR3 protein, called by TCRdb with MiXCR from the 5' RACE reads. Found here are 750,000 to 950,000 distinct CDR3 sequences, approximately 24% of them singletons; the top ten hold 3%. These same records also appear under a second study, on T cells of mothers and their children.

The sample comprised blood. These receptors all come from a boy aged 5-17 years in good health.

V gene TRBV28 combines with J gene TRBJ2-1; unclear D gene. The assigned J gene may be wrong: the sequence end matches TRBJ2-5 better. In germline, CDR1 is MDHEN, CDR2 SYDVKM. CDR3 length: 13 residues. CDR3 in amino acids: CASSLEAVRTQYF. CDR3 nucleotides: TGTGCCAGCAGTTTAGAGGCCGTCAGGACCCAGTACTTC.

J is TRBJ2-5 and V is TRBV30; D possibly uses TRBD1 or TRBD2 (6 bases each). The CDR3 is 13 amino acids. In germline, CDR1 is GTSNPN, CDR2 SVGIG (reference sequence). Trimming stripped 2 bases from V and 2 bases from J, with 9 bases between. The CDR3 DNA reads TGTGCCTGGAGTCGGGGGCTTCAAGAGACCCAGTACTTC. Translated, it gives CAWSRGLQETQYF.

V gene TRBV5-1 combines with J gene TRBJ1-3; the D is unclear. The CDR3 loop spans 14 amino acids. Trimming left V 1 base short and J 2 bases short, with 7 bases between. Per germline, CDR1 SGHRS and CDR2 YFSETQ. The CDR3, as DNA: TGCGCCAGCAGCTTGTCAAATACTGGAAACACCATATATTTT. Protein product: CASSLSNTGNTIYF.

CDR3 sequence reads: CASSPESQRDTQYF. CDR3 DNA: TGTGCCAGCAGCCCCGAAAGCCAGAGAGATACGCAGTATTTT. The J gene is TRBJ2-3, the V gene TRBV7-2, with D uncertain. The CDR3 covers 14 residues. Looked up from germline, CDR1 is SGHTA and CDR2 is FQGNSA. With 5 bases removed from V and 5 bases from J, the gap between germline ends came to 14 bases.

This chain links TRBV20-1 with TRBJ2-7; D unclear. The CDR3 spans 15 residues. Trimming took off 3 bases at V and 2 bases at J, with 17 bases between the two ends. CDR1 and CDR2 from the germline V gene are DFQATT and SNEGSKA (reference sequence). In DNA, the CDR3 is TGCAGTGCTAGCAGTAATGTCTATGGGACCTACGAGCAGTACTTC. Its protein product is CSASSNVYGTYEQYF.

The V and J genes are TRBV6-6 and TRBJ2-7; a weak D match, TRBD1 (5 bases). Germline V gene data show CDR1 as MNHNY and CDR2 as SVGAGI (reference sequence). V was cut by 0 bases and J by 3 bases, with 6 bases left in between. This CDR3 contains 13 residues. This CDR3 reads CASSYSGLYEQYF. The CDR3 DNA sequence: TGTGCCAGCAGTTACTCGGGGCTCTACGAGCAGTACTTC.

In this sample, this clonotype turned up a few times. This sequence joins TRBV28 and TRBJ2-5, with a possible D match to TRBD1 (6 bases). CDR3 size: 15 residues. Germline loops: CDR1 MDHEN, CDR2 SYDVKM. With 5 bases removed from V and 1 base from J, the gap between germline ends came to 14 bases. The CDR3, as DNA: TGTGCCAGCAGTGCGCCAACAGGGCCCCAAGAGACCCAGTACTTC. The encoded protein is CASSAPTGPQETQYF.

This clonotype appeared a single time. V usage is TRBV7-2 and J usage is TRBJ2-5; no firm D call. The J call may be mistaken, given a closer DNA end match to TRBJ2-1. CDR3 length equals 14 residues. The V gene's germline CDR1 is SGHTA and CDR2 FQGNSA. CDR3 protein: CASSLYYSYNEQFF. In DNA, the CDR3 is TGTGCCAGCAGCTTATATTACTCCTACAATGAGCAGTTCTTC.

This clonotype was recorded a few times. The chain carries TRBV5-6 and TRBJ2-7; D is perhaps TRBD1 (5 bases). Trimming cost V 3 bases and J 6 bases, with 19 bases left between them. From germline, CDR1 is SGHDT and CDR2 YYEEEE. This CDR3 has 15 residues. This CDR3 is CASSSPGQGRGEQYF. The CDR3 DNA is TGTGCCAGCAGCTCTCCCGGTCAGGGTAGGGGCGAGCAGTACTTC.

The J gene is TRBJ1-6, the V gene TRBV9, with unresolved D. V was clipped by 0 bases and J by 7 bases, with 8 bases between them. Germline lookup yields CDR1 SGDLS and CDR2 YYNGEE. The CDR3 covers 14 residues. The CDR3 bases are TGTGCCAGCAGCGTAGAAGCGGGAAATTCACCCCTCCACTTT. As protein: CASSVEAGNSPLHF.

This clonotype was detected only a few times. This CDR3 is CAITRDRDNEQYF. The CDR3 coding sequence is TGTGCCATCACCAGGGACAGGGACAACGAGCAGTACTTC. The rearrangement uses TRBV10-3 and TRBJ2-5; 9 bases are a match to TRBD1. The J call may be in error: the DNA end matches TRBJ2-7 better. The CDR3 runs 13 residues. The germline V gene has CDR1 ENHRY and CDR2 SYGVKD.

The chain joins TRBV5-1 to TRBJ1-2, with D tentatively TRBD1 (5 bases). V was clipped by 4 bases and J by 0 bases, with 7 bases between them. Germline values: CDR1 SGHRS, CDR2 YFSETQ. The CDR3 covers 13 residues. This chain's CDR3 is CASSRDPNYGYTF. For the CDR3, the DNA is TGCGCCAGCAGCCGGGACCCTAACTATGGCTACACCTTC.

Only one count was recorded for this clonotype. The chain is built from TRBV4-2 and TRBJ2-3, with D perhaps matching TRBD1 (6 bases). Germline CDR1 and CDR2: LGHNA and YNFKEQ. The CDR3 covers 19 residues. V was cut by 2 bases and J by 2 bases, with 23 bases left in between. CDR3 sequence: CASSQTGMAGALFTDTQYF. CDR3 nucleotide sequence: TGTGCCAGCAGCCAAACGGGTATGGCAGGGGCGCTTTTCACAGATACGCAGTATTTT.

This chain connects TRBV5-1 to TRBJ2-7, with D possibly being TRBD1 (6 bases). The CDR3 consists of 14 residues. The V and J ends lost 2 bases and 3 bases respectively, with 12 bases between them. Germline CDR1 reads SGHRS; CDR2 reads YFSETQ. The CDR3 DNA reads TGCGCCAGCAGCTTAAGGGGGACCAACTACGAGCAGTACTTC. Amino acids: CASSLRGTNYEQYF. The whole variable domain, filled in from reference TRBV5-1 and TRBJ2-7, reads KAGVTQTPRYLIKTRGQQVTLSCSPISGHRSVSWYQQTPGQGLQFLFEYFSETQRNKGNFPGRFSGRQFSNSRSEMNVSTLELGDSALYLCASSLRGTNYEQYFGPGTRLTVT.

The chain joins TRBV6-2 or TRBV6-3 to TRBJ1-1; no firm D call. CDR3 length: 14 residues. From germline, CDR1 is MNHEY and CDR2 SVGEGT. V dropped 6 bases and J dropped 0 bases, with 11 bases sitting between them. CDR3 DNA: TGTGCCAGCAGAGAACTCCGAATGAACACTGAAGCTTTCTTT. This encodes CASRELRMNTEAFF.

V and J are TRBV24-1 and TRBJ2-2; D might be TRBD1 (6 bases). V lost 8 bases, J lost 6 bases, and 15 bases lay in between. The germline gives CDR1 KGHDR, CDR2 SFDVKD. This CDR3 is built from 14 residues. The CDR3 DNA is TGTGCCACCATGGGGGCAGGGACCGCCGGGGAGCTGTTTTTT. This translates into CATMGAGTAGELFF.

The gene calls are TRBV7-9 and TRBJ2-5; D is tentatively TRBD1 or TRBD2 (6 bases each). With the DNA end fitting TRBJ2-7 better, the J assignment may be wrong. The CDR3 loop spans 15 amino acids. Germline CDR1 reads SEHNR; CDR2 reads FQNEAQ (reference sequence). The CDR3 protein is CASSLTAGQLYEQYF. The CDR3 bases are TGTGCCAGCAGCTTAACCGCGGGACAACTCTACGAGCAGTACTTC.

This clonotype was recorded a few times. The CDR3 here is CASSSLRTSGAYEQYF. CDR3 sequence (DNA): TGTGCCAGCAGTTCACTCCGGACTAGCGGGGCCTACGAGCAGTACTTC. The V and J genes are TRBV27 and TRBJ2-7; 12 bases match TRBD2. V shed 4 bases, J shed 2 bases, and the junction held 6 bases outside the gene matches. The CDR3 loop spans 16 amino acids. Germline CDR1 MNHEY, CDR2 SMNVEV (reference sequence).

CDR3 sequence reads: CASSRDRKLAKNIQYF. DNA of the CDR3: TGTGCCAGCAGTCGGGACCGTAAACTAGCCAAAAACATTCAGTACTTC. The chain uses TRBV12-3 or TRBV12-4 and TRBJ2-4, with D possibly being TRBD1 or TRBD2 (5 bases each). The CDR3 covers 16 residues. Between the trimmed V and J ends, which lost 5 bases and 0 bases, there was a span of 14 bases.

This clonotype was seen a few times. The V and J genes are TRBV5-4 and TRBJ2-6; 7 positions agree with TRBD2. This CDR3 has 14 amino acids. The ends lost 6 bases at V and 1 base at J; junction bases unmatched: 1. In germline, CDR1 is SGHNT, CDR2 YYREEE (reference sequence). The CDR3 region has the DNA TGTGCCAGCACCGGGGGGTCTGGGGCCAACGTCCTGACTTTC. This gives the protein CASTGGSGANVLTF.

The table lists this clonotype with a few counts. V is TRBV10-3 and J is TRBJ2-5; D could derive from TRBD1 or TRBD2 (5 bases each). Germline V gene data show CDR1 as ENHRY and CDR2 as SYGVKD. With 0 bases removed from V and 4 bases from J, the gap between germline ends came to 9 bases. This CDR3 is built from 14 residues. CDR3 nucleotides: TGTGCCATCAGTGAGTCAAAAGGGACAGAGACCCAGTACTTC. This codes for CAISESKGTETQYF.

The rearrangement joins TRBV15 to TRBJ2-7, with D unclear. Germline assignment: CDR1 LNHNV and CDR2 YYDKDF (reference sequence). The CDR3 length is 14 residues. Trimming left V 0 bases short and J 7 bases short, with 13 bases between. The CDR3 nucleotides read TGTGCCACCAGCAGAGATGCGGTCGTAGAGGAGCAGTACTTC. Amino acid sequence: CATSRDAVVEEQYF.

This clonotype was seen a few times. V gene TRBV6-5 combines with J gene TRBJ1-2; D not resolved. Trimming shortened V by 7 bases and J by 2 bases, and 14 bases separated the two germline ends. The germline gives CDR1 MNHEY, CDR2 SVGAGI. There are 14 residues in the CDR3. CDR3 loop: CASTKRNANYGYTF. DNA of the CDR3: TGTGCCAGCACCAAGAGGAACGCCAACTATGGCTACACCTTC.

This clonotype was observed a handful of times. The V gene is TRBV12-3 or TRBV12-4, the J gene TRBJ2-2; D is possibly TRBD1 (5 bases). The CDR3 length is 17 residues. Deletions cut 8 bases from V and 6 bases from J, with 25 bases between. The CDR3 reads CASSYFAGQGYPGELFF. The CDR3 DNA reads as TGTGCCAGCTCTTACTTTGCAGGCCAGGGATATCCCGGGGAGCTGTTTTTT.

The chain is built from TRBV24-1 and TRBJ2-1; tentative D call: TRBD1 (5 bases). V lost 0 bases and J lost 0, with 26 bases in between. The germline V gene encodes CDR1 KGHDR and CDR2 SFDVKD. This CDR3 is built from 22 residues. The CDR3 coding sequence is TGTGCCACCAGTGATTTGCCGAAGATCCACAGGAAAGGGCCCAGCTCCTACAATGAGCAGTTCTTC. It codes for CATSDLPKIHRKGPSSYNEQFF.